This TCR beta chain was found in a study of blood T cell repertoires in COVID-19. Overall study context: The study drew acute and convalescent COVID-19 samples from the United States, Italy and Spain. T cells, B-cell-depleted T cells, or PBMCs supplied cDNA or gDNA.

Generated by immunoSEQ multiplex PCR, the TCRdb table keeps only in-frame clones and is missing some. Of 120,000 or so clones in the sample, roughly 90% were seen once. The receptor's source is a man over 45 with acute or convalescent COVID-19. The specimen was peripheral blood.

For the CDR3, the DNA is TGCGCCAGCAGCTTGGAGCCCGGGGCGGGAACTGAAGCTTTCTTT. Protein product: CASSLEPGAGTEAFF. The rearrangement joins TRBV5-1 to TRBJ1-1; possibly TRBD1 for D (5 bases). The germline CDR1 and CDR2 sequences are SGHRS and YFSETQ. The CDR3 length is 15 residues. The V and J ends lost 0 bases and 5 bases respectively, with 14 bases between them.